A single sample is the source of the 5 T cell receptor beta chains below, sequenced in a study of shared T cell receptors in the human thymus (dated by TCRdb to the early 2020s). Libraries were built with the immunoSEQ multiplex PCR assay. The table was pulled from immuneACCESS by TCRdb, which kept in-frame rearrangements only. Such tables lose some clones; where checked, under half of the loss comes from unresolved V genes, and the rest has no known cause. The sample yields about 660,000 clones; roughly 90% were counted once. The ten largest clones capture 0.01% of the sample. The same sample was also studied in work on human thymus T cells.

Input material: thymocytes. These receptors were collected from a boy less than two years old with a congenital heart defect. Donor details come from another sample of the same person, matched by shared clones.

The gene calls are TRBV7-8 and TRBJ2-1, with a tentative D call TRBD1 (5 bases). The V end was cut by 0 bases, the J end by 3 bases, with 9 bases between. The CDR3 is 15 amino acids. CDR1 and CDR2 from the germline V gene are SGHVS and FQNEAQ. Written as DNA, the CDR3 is TGTGCCAGCAGCTTAGCGGGAAGGGGCTACAATGAGCAGTTCTTC. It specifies CASSLAGRGYNEQFF.

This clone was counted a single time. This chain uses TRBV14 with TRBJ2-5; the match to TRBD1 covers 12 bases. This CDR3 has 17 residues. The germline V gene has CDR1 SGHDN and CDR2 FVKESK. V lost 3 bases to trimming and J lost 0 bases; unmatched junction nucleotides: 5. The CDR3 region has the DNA TGTGCCAGCAGCCAGGGGACAGGGGGCCAGTACCAAGAGACCCAGTACTTC. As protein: CASSQGTGGQYQETQYF.

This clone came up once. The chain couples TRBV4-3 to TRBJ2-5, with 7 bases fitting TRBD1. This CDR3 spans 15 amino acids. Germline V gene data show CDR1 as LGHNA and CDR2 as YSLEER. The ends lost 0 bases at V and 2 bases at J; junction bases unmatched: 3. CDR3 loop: CASSQDKQGQETQYF. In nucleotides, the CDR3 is TGCGCCAGCAGCCAAGATAAACAGGGGCAAGAGACCCAGTACTTC.

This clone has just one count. The CDR3: CASLTPGTTDTQYF. Written as DNA, the CDR3 is TGTGCCAGCCTGACGCCAGGCACCACAGATACGCAGTATTTT. This sequence joins TRBV7-2 and TRBJ2-3; D unresolved. The CDR3 contains 14 residues. Trimming removed 8 bases from V and 2 bases from J, with 14 bases in between. Looked up from germline, CDR1 is SGHTA and CDR2 is FQGNSA.

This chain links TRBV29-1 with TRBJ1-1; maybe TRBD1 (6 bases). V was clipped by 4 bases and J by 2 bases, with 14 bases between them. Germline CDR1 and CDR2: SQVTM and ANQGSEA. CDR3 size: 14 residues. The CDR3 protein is CSVAIRTVNTEAFF. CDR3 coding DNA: TGCAGCGTTGCAATTCGGACAGTCAACACTGAAGCTTTCTTT.